The rows below give T cell receptor beta chains drawn from one sample of a study of response to subunit inactivated influenza vaccine. In TCRdb, the RT-PCR reads were re-called with MiXCR into one record per CDR3 protein. The table shows about 170,000 distinct CDR3 sequences, with 9.5% to 15% occurring only once. These same data were also listed under a study on T cells expressing NK-cell markers.

The material was CD8+ T cells sorted from PBMCs, obtained 12 days after vaccination. These receptor sequences come from a man in his fifties or sixties who received an inactivated influenza vaccine. Each CDR3 is given with its conserved first and last residue. D genes are given only for firm matches. The size entry is marked missing in some rows and otherwise reads once, few, many or a size class.

cdr3_nt,cdr3_aa,d_call,j_call,v_call,clone_size
TGTGCCAGCAGCCATGGAGGGAGTGTTTACGAGCAGTACTTC,CASSHGGSVYEQYF,-,TRBJ2-7,TRBV12-3/TRBV12-4,-
TGTGCCAGCAGTTACGCAGAAAATGAGCAGTTCTTC,CASSYAENEQFF,-,TRBJ2-1,TRBV6-6,few
TGTGCCAGCAGCTACGACTCTTACAATGAGCAGTTCTTC,CASSYDSYNEQFF,-,TRBJ2-1,TRBV7-2,-
TGCAGCGTTGAAGTACTGGGTACTGAAGCTTTCTTT,CSVEVLGTEAFF,-,TRBJ1-1,TRBV29-1,-
TGCAGCGTTGGGACAGGGGAGTTGGTATGGGGTCCTAGCACAGATACGCAGTATTTT,CSVGTGELVWGPSTDTQYF,TRBD1,TRBJ2-3,TRBV29-1,few
TGTGCCAGCAGTTCCGGGACAGGGGGCCTGGGAGAGACCCAGTACTTC,CASSSGTGGLGETQYF,TRBD1,TRBJ2-5,TRBV6-5,few
TGTGCCAGCAGTTTGTACCGGGACGGTCTCTACGAGCAGTACTTC,CASSLYRDGLYEQYF,-,TRBJ2-7,TRBV28,few
TGTGCCAGCAGCTTGACCGGGGGGTTGTATTCACCCCTCCACTTT,CASSLTGGLYSPLHF,-,TRBJ1-6,TRBV13,-
TGCAGCGTTGGACAGGGACTAAACACTGAAGCTTTCTTT,CSVGQGLNTEAFF,TRBD1,TRBJ1-1,TRBV29-1,-
TGCGCCAGCAGCCAAGACCAGCGGAGCACAGATACGCAGTATTTT,CASSQDQRSTDTQYF,-,TRBJ2-3,TRBV4-3,-
TGCGCCAGCAGCTTGGTTTTCGGGGGCGGGGAGACCCAGTACTTC,CASSLVFGGGETQYF,-,TRBJ2-5,TRBV5-1,few
TGTGCCAGCAGCTCGACTAGCGGGGGAGGCGTTGAGCAGTTCTTC,CASSSTSGGGVEQFF,TRBD2,TRBJ2-1,TRBV2,-
TGTGCCAGCAGCCCGACCCTTTGGGCAGGGGACCTGGGCGAGCAGTACTTC,CASSPTLWAGDLGEQYF,-,TRBJ2-7,TRBV5-5,few
TGCGCCAGCAGCTTGACAGGAGATACGCAGTATTTT,CASSLTGDTQYF,-,TRBJ2-3,TRBV5-1,-
TGTGCCACCACCCCGACCAGGGAGGACTACAATGAGCAGTTCTTC,CATTPTREDYNEQFF,-,TRBJ2-1,TRBV15,few
TGCGCCAGCAGCCAAGATAGGGATTCCTACGAGCAGTACTTC,CASSQDRDSYEQYF,-,TRBJ2-7,TRBV4-3,many
TGTGCCAGCAGCTTCGGGGCCGGTTCACCCCTCCACTTT,CASSFGAGSPLHF,-,TRBJ1-6,TRBV7-9,many
TGCGCCAGCAGCTTCGAAACCCCGACGGGGGAGCTGTTTTTT,CASSFETPTGELFF,-,TRBJ2-2,TRBV5-1,few
TGTGCCAGCAGCTTATGGGGACTAGCGGGGGGGCAGTATGAGCAGTTCTTC,CASSLWGLAGGQYEQFF,TRBD2,TRBJ2-1,TRBV7-8,many
TGTGCCAGCAGCTCGCCTGGACAAAATCAGCCCCAGCATTTT,CASSSPGQNQPQHF,-,TRBJ1-5,TRBV21-1,few
TGTGCCAGTAGTGCAGGGGTAAGCTCCTACGAGCAGTACTTC,CASSAGVSSYEQYF,-,TRBJ2-7,TRBV19,-